These T cell receptor beta chains were read from a single sample in a study of blood T cell repertoires in COVID-19. The assay was immunoSEQ multiplex PCR, and TCRdb's table has in-frame clones only and misses some. The top ten clones hold 29% of a sample with roughly 76,000 clones, over 75% of them seen once. Material for sequencing was peripheral blood. Receptor source: a woman older than 75 with active or convalescent COVID-19. CDR3s leave out the opening cysteine and the closing phenylalanine or tryptophan.

j_call	v_call	cdr3_aa
TRBJ2-1	TRBV19	ASSIGSGTGIIDEQF
TRBJ1-4	TRBV27	ASSFSEGDEKLF
TRBJ2-3	TRBV7-9	ASPRTGVTTDTQY
TRBJ1-2	TRBV18	ASSPSGHYYGYT
TRBJ1-4	TRBV30	AWSREEGREKLF
TRBJ1-5	TRBV7-6	ASSLVGASQH
TRBJ1-5	TRBV7-2	ASSRDSNQPQH
TRBJ1-4	TRBV5-4	ASSLGRTGVNEKLF
TRBJ1-6	TRBV7-2	ASSLNREGSPLH
TRBJ2-5	TRBV19	ASSQTGERETQY
TRBJ2-3	TRBV30	ACCLAGYQPGTDTQY
TRBJ1-2	TRBV4-3	ASSPAGDYGYT
TRBJ2-7	TRBV19	ASEGQGVPQY
TRBJ1-6	TRBV5-1	ASSETRGGNSPLH
TRBJ1-4	TRBV27	ASSAARGLNEKLF
TRBJ2-1	TRBV24-1	ATSEGTTGDNEQF
TRBJ2-2	TRBV10-3	AIRSDSRSANTGELF
TRBJ1-3	TRBV15	ATSLTGSGNTIY
TRBJ1-3	TRBV5-6	ASSPGTGAGNTIY
TRBJ1-1	TRBV5-6	ASSTLDSHNTEAF
TRBJ2-3	TRBV13	ASSTREWRSDTQY
TRBJ1-2	TRBV5-8	ASSSGLRGGYT
TRBJ2-6	TRBV4-1	ASSLRQTGANVLT
TRBJ1-5	TRBV7-8	ASSPPGTALNQPQH
TRBJ2-3	TRBV4-3	ASSRGGESTDTQY
TRBJ1-4	TRBV9	ASSLRGQAGEKLF
TRBJ2-1	TRBV6-5	ASNGGTSYNEQF
TRBJ2-3	TRBV18	ASSPRGGTDTQY